This TCR beta chain was captured in a study of cytomegalovirus exposure and HLA in healthy donors. This CDR3 region has 14 residues. The V gene's germline CDR1 is MNHEY and CDR2 SVGAGI. Deletions cut 0 bases from V and 8 bases from J, with 13 bases between. Overall study findings and caveats: For cytomegalovirus status, the classifier reportedly gave diagnoses with high specificity and sensitivity. Researchers reportedly found TCR beta sequences accurately predicted most subjects' HLA-A and HLA-B alleles. An analysis was carried out later, and it reportedly showed fewer N-insertions in an Asian-associated ancestry cluster than the roughly 670-donor mean.

With respect to this clone: The target antigen is unknown.

The PCR was carried out with 60 Vbeta primers and 13 Jbeta primers. Using immunoSEQ multiplex PCR, the repertoire was profiled, and TCRdb retains in-frame clones only, with some absent. The sample shows about 120,000 clones, more than 65% of them seen only once. Material for sequencing was PBMCs. The V call is TRBV6-5, the J call TRBJ1-1; D perhaps matches TRBD1 (5 bases). The receptor comes from a man aged 25-45 years in good health and CMV-seropositive. CDR3 nucleotide sequence: TGTGCCAGCAGTTACTCGGGCAGGGTAGTAGAAGCTTTCTTT. Its translation: CASSYSGRVVEAFF.